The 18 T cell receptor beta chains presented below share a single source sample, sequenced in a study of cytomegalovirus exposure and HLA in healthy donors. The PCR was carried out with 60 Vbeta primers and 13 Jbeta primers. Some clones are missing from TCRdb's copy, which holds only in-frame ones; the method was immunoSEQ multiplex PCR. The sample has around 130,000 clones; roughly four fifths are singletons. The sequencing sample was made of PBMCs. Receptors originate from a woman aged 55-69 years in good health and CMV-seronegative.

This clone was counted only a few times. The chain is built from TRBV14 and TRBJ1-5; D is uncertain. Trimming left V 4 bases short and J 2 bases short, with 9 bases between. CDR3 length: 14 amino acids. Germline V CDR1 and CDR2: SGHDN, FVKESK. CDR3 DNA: TGTGCCAGCAGCCCAGACCAGGGCAATCAGCCCCAGCATTTT. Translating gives CASSPDQGNQPQHF.

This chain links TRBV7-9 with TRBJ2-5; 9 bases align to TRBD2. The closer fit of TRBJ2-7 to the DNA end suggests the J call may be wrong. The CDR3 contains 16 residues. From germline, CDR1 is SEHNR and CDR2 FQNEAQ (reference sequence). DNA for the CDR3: TGTGCCAGCAGCGGAATGACTAGCGGAAACCCTATCGAGCAGTACTTC. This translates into CASSGMTSGNPIEQYF.

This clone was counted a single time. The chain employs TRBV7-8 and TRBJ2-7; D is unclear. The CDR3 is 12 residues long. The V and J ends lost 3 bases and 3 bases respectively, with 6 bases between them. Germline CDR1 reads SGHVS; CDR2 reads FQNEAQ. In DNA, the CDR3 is TGTGCCAGCAGCTTGGGCTACTACGAGCAGTACTTC. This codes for CASSLGYYEQYF.

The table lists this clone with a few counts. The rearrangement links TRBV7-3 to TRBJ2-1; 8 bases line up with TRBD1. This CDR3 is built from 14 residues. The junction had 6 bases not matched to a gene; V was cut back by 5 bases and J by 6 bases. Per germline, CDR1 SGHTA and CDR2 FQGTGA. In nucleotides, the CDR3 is TGTGCCAGCAGCGTGACAGGGGTTGGCAATGAGCAGTTCTTC. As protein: CASSVTGVGNEQFF.

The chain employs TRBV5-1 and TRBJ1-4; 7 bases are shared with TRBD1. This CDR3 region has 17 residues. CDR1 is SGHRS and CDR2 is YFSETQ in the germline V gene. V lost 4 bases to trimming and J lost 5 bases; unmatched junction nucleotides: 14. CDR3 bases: TGCGCCAGCAGCCCCCCTACAGGGGTCCAGGGAAATGAAAAACTGTTTTTT. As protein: CASSPPTGVQGNEKLFF.

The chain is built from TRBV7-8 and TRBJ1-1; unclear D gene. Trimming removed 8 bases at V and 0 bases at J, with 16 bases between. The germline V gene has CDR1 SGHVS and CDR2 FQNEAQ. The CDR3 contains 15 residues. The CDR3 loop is CASHEASLMNTEAFF. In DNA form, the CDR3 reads TGTGCCAGCCACGAGGCCTCACTAATGAACACTGAAGCTTTCTTT.

The CDR3 region is CASTKLAGTYNEQFF. CDR3 in DNA: TGTGCCAGCACCAAACTAGCGGGAACCTACAATGAGCAGTTCTTC. The chain couples TRBV28 to TRBJ2-1; TRBD2 matches 10 bases. The V and J ends lost 7 bases and 2 bases, in that order; junction bases with no gene match: 5. The CDR3 has 15 amino acids. Germline V lookup: CDR1 MDHEN, CDR2 SYDVKM.

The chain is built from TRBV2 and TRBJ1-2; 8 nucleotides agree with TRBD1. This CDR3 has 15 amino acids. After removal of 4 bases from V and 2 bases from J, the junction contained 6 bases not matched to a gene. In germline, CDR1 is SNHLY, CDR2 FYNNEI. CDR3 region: CASSVDRGRNYGYTF. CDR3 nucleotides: TGTGCCAGCAGTGTCGACAGGGGAAGGAACTATGGCTACACCTTC.

The chain's CDR3 is CASSLATGGPDTQYF. DNA for the CDR3: TGTGCCAGCAGCTTAGCGACGGGAGGGCCGGATACGCAGTATTTT. V usage is TRBV7-3 and J usage is TRBJ2-3; 8 bases agree with TRBD2. Germline V CDR1 and CDR2: SGHTA, FQGTGA. Losses at the gene ends were 2 bases for V and 6 bases for J; bases not matched to a gene: 7. The CDR3 is 15 residues long.

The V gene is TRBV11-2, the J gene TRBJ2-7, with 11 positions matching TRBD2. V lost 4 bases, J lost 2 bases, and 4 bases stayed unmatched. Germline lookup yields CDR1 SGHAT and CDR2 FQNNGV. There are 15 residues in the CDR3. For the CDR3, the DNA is TGTGCCAGCAGCTCCCGACTAGCGGGGCCCTACGAGCAGTACTTC. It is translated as CASSSRLAGPYEQYF.

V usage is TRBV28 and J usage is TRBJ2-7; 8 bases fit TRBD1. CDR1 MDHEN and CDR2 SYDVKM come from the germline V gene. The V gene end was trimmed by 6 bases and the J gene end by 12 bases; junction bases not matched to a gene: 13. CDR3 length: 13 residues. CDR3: CASSQRTGLSTYF. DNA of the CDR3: TGTGCCAGCAGCCAAAGGACAGGGTTGAGTACGTACTTC.

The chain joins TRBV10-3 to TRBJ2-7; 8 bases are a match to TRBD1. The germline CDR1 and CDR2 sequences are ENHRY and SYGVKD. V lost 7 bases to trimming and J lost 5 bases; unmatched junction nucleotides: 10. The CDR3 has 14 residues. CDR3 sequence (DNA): TGTGCCATCAAACCCAAGACAGGGGACCACGAGCAGTACTTC. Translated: CAIKPKTGDHEQYF.

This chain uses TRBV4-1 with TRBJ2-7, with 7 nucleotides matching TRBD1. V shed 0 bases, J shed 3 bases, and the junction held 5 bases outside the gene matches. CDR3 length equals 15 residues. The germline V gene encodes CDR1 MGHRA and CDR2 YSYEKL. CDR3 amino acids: CASSQDPGQLYEQYF. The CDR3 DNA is TGCGCCAGCAGCCAAGACCCGGGACAGCTCTACGAGCAGTACTTC.

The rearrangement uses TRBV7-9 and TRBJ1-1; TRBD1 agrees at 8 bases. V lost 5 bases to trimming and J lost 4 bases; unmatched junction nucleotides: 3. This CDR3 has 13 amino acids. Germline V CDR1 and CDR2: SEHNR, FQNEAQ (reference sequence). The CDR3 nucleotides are TGTGCCAGCAGCCTACAGGGGGGCACTGAAGCTTTCTTT. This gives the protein CASSLQGGTEAFF.

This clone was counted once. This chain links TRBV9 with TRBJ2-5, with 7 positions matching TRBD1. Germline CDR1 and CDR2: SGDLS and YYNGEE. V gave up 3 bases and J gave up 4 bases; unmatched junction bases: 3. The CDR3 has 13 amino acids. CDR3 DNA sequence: TGTGCCAGCAGCGGACAGGGCCGAGAGACCCAGTACTTC. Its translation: CASSGQGRETQYF.

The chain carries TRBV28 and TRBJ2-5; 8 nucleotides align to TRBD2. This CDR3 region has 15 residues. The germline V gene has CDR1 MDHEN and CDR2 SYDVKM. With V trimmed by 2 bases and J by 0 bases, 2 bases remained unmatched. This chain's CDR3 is CASSLAGGNQETQYF. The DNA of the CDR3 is TGTGCCAGCAGTTTAGCGGGGGGAAACCAAGAGACCCAGTACTTC.

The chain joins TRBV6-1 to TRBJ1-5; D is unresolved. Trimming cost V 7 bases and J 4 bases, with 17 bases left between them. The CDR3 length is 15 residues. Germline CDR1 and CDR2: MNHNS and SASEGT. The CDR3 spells CASTLGGSRNQPQHF. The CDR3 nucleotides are TGTGCCAGCACCCTTGGAGGCAGCAGAAATCAGCCCCAGCATTTT.

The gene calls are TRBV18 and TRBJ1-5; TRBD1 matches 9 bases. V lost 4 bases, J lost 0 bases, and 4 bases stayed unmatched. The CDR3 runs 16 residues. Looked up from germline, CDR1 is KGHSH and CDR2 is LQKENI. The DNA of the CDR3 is TGTGCCAGCTCACATGGGACAGGGAGTAGCAATCAGCCCCAGCATTTT. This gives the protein CASSHGTGSSNQPQHF.